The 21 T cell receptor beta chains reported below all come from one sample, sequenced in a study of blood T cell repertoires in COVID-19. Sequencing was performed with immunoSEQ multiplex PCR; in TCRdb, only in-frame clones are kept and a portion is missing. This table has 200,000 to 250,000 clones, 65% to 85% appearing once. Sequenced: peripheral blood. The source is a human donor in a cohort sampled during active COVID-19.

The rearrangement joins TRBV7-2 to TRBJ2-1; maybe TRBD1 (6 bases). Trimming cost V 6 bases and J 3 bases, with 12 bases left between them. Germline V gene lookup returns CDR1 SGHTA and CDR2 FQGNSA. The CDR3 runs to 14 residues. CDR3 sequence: CASSRTDLYNEQFF. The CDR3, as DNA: TGTGCCAGCAGTCGGACAGACCTCTACAATGAGCAGTTCTTC.

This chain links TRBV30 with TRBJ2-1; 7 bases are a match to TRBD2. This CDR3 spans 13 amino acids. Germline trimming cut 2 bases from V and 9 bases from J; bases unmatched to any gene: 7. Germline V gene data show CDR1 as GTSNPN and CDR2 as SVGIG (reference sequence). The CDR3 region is CAWSRTSSSEQFF. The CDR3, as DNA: TGTGCCTGGAGTAGGACTAGTTCAAGTGAGCAGTTCTTC.

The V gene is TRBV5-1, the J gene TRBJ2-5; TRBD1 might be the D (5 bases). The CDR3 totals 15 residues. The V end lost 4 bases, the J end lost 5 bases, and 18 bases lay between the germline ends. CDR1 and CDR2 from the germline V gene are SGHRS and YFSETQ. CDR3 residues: CASSPGSGARETQYF. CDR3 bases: TGCGCCAGCAGCCCCGGATCTGGGGCAAGGGAGACCCAGTACTTC.

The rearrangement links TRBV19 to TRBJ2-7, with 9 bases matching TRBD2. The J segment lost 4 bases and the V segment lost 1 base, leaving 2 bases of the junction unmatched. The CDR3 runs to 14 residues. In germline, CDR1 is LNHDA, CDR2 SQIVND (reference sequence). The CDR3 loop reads CASSIVAGEYEQYF. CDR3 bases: TGTGCCAGTAGTATAGTAGCGGGAGAGTACGAGCAGTACTTC.

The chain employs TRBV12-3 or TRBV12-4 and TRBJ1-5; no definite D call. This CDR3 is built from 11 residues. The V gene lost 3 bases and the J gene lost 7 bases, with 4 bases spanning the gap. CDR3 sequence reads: CASSLRQPQHF. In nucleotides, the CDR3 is TGTGCCAGCAGTTTGCGACAGCCCCAGCATTTT.

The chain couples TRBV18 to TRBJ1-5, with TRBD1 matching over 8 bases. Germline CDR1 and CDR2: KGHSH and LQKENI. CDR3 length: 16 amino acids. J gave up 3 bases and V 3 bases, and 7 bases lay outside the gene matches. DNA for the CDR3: TGTGCCAGCTCACCTAACCCGGGACAGGTCAATCAGCCCCAGCATTTT. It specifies CASSPNPGQVNQPQHF. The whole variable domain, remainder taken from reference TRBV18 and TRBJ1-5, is NAGVMQNPRHLVRRRGQEARLRCSPMKGHSHVYWYRQLPEEGLKFMVYLQKENIIDESGMPKERFSAEFPKEGPSILRIQQVVRGDSAAYFCASSPNPGQVNQPQHFGDGTRLSIL.

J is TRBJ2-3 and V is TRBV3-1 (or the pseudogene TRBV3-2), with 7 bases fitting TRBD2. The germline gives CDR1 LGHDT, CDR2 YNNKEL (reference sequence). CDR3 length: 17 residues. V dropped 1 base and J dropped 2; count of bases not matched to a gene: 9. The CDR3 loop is CASSQALGTTHTDTQYF. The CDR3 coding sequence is TGTGCCAGCAGCCAAGCCCTCGGGACTACACACACAGATACGCAGTATTTT.

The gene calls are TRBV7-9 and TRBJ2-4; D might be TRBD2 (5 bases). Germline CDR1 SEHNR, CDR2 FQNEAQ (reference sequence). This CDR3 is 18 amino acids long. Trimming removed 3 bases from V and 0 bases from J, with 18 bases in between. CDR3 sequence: CASSFGFEGLRAKNIQYF. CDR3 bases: TGTGCCAGCAGCTTTGGGTTCGAAGGACTGAGAGCCAAAAACATTCAGTACTTC.

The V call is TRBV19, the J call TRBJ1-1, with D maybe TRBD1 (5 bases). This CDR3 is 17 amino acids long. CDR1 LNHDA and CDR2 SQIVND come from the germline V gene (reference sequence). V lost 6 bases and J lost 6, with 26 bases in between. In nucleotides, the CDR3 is TGTGCCAGTAGCCCCAAAACTCCTGGTCGGGGGGTATCTGAAGCTTTCTTT. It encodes CASSPKTPGRGVSEAFF.

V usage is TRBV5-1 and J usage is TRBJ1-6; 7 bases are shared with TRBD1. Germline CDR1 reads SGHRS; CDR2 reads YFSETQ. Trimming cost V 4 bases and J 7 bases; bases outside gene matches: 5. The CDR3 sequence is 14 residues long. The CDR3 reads CASSNRGGNSPLHF. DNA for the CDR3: TGCGCCAGCAGCAACAGGGGAGGCAATTCACCCCTCCACTTT.

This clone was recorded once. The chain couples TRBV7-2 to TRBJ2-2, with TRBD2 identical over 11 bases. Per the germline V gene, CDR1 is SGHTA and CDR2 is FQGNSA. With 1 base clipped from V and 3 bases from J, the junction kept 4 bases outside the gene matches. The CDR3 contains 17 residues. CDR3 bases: TGTGCCAGCAGCTTAGTGAAACTAGCGGGAGACACCGGGGAGCTGTTTTTT. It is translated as CASSLVKLAGDTGELFF.

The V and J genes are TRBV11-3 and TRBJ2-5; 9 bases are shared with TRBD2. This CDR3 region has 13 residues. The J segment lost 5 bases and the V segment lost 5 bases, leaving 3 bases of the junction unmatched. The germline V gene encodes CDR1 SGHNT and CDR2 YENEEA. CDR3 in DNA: TGTGCCAGCAGCGGGACTAGCATGGAGACCCAGTACTTC. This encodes CASSGTSMETQYF.

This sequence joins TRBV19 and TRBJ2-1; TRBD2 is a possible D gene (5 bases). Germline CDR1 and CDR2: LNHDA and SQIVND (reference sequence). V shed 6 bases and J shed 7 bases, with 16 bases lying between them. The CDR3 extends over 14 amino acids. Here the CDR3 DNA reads TGTGCCAGTAGGAGGAGGCAGAAACATAATGAGCAGTTCTTC. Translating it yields CASRRRQKHNEQFF.

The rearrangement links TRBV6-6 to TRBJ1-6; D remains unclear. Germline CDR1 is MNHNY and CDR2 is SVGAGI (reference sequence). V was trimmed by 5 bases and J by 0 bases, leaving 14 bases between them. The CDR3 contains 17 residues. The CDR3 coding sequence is TGTGCCAGCAGTCCCCAGGCCGTAAGCTCCTATAATTCACCCCTCCACTTT. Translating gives CASSPQAVSSYNSPLHF.

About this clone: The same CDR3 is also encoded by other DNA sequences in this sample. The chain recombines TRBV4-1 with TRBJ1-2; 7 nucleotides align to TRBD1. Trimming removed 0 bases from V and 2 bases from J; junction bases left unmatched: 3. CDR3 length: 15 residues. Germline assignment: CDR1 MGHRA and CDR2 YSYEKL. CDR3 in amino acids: CASSQDETGNYGYTF. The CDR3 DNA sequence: TGCGCCAGCAGCCAAGATGAGACAGGGAACTATGGCTACACCTTC.

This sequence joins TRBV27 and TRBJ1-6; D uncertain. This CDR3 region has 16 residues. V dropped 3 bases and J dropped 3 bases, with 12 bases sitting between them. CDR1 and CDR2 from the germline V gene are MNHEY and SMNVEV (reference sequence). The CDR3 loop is CASSFGSLDYNSPLHF. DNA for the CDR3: TGTGCCAGCAGTTTCGGGTCGCTAGACTATAATTCACCCCTCCACTTT.

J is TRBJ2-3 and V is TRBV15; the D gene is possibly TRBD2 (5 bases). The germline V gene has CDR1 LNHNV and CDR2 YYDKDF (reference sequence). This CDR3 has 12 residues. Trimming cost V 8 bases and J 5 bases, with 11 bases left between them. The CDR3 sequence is CATGVGEDTQYF. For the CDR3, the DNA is TGTGCCACCGGCGTGGGAGAAGATACGCAGTATTTT.

The DNA for the CDR3 is TGTGCCAGCTCACTATCCGGGACAGGGGGCGTGGAGCTGTTTTTT. Its protein product is CASSLSGTGGVELFF. The chain combines TRBV18 with TRBJ1-4; 12 bases are a match to TRBD1. The J call may be faulty, since TRBJ2-2 better matches the DNA end. CDR3 length: 15 amino acids. Germline V gene sequence: CDR1 KGHSH, CDR2 LQKENI.

The CDR3 DNA sequence: TGTGCCAGCAGCCGCGGGACAGGGAACAACGAGCAGTACTTC. Translating it yields CASSRGTGNNEQYF. V is TRBV7-6 and J is TRBJ2-7; 9 bases align to TRBD1. The CDR3 has 14 residues. The germline gives CDR1 SGHVS, CDR2 FNYEAQ. Trimming cost V 5 bases and J 5 bases; bases outside gene matches: 7.

CDR3 sequence: CASSPLAGEYNEQFF. The CDR3 DNA reads as TGTGCCAGCAGCCCACTAGCGGGAGAATACAATGAGCAGTTCTTC. This chain connects TRBV6-5 to TRBJ2-1; 11 bases agree with TRBD2. Germline assignment: CDR1 MNHEY and CDR2 SVGAGI. J gave up 4 bases and V 6 bases, and 5 bases lay outside the gene matches. This CDR3 is 15 amino acids long.

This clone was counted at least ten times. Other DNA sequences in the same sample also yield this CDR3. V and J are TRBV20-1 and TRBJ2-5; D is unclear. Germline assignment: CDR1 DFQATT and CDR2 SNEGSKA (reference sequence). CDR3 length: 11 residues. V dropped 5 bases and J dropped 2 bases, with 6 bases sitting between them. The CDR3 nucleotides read TGCAGTGCTCAATTTCAAGAGACCCAGTACTTC. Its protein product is CSAQFQETQYF.